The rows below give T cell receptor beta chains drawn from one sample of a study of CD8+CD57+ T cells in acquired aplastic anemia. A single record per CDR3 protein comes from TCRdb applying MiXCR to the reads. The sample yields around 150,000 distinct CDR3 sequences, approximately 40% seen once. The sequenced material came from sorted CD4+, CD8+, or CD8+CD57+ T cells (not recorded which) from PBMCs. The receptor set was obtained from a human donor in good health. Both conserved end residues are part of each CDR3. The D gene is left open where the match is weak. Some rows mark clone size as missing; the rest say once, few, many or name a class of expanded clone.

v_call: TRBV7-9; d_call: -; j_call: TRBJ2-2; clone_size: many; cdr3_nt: TGTGCCAGCAGCCGGGGGACACAGAACACCGGGGAGCTGTTTTTT; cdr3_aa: CASSRGTQNTGELFF
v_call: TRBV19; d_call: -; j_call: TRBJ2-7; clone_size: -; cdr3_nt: TGTGCCATCGACCGGCTACGTTTGCAGTACTTC; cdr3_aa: CAIDRLRLQYF
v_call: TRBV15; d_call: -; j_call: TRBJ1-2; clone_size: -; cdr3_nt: TGTGCCACCAGCAGAGTGTCTGAGGTATACTATGGCTACACCTTC; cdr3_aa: CATSRVSEVYYGYTF
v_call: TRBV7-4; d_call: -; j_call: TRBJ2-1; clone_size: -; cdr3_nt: TGTGCCAGCAGCCCGGGGGAAGCGGTTGGCAATGAGCAGTTCTTC; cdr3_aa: CASSPGEAVGNEQFF
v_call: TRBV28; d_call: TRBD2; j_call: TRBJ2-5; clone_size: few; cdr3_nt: TGTGCCAGCAGTTTTATGATAGCGGGAGGGCCAGAGGAGACCCAGTACTTC; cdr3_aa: CASSFMIAGGPEETQYF
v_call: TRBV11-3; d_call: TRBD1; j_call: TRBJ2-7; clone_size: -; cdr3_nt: TGTGCCAGCAGTCCGGGACAGGGAGTTTCCGAGCAGTACTTC; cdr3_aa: CASSPGQGVSEQYF
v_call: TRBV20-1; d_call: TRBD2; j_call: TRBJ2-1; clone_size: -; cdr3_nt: TGCAGTATACGGGGGGGCCTGGTCAATGAGCAGTTCTTC; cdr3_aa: CSIRGGLVNEQFF
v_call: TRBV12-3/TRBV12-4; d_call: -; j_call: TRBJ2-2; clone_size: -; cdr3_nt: TGTGCCAGAGATCGTGACAGAAGCACCGGGGAGCTGTTTTTT; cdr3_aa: CARDRDRSTGELFF
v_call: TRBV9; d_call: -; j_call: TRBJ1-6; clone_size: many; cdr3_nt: TGTGCCAGCAGCGCCAATAATTCACCCCTCCACTTT; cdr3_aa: CASSANNSPLHF
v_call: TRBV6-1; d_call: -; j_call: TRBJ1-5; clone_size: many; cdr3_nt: TGTGCCAGCAGCCGATTTGGGGCAGGTCCCTGGGCCCAGCATTTT; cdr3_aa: CASSRFGAGPWAQHF
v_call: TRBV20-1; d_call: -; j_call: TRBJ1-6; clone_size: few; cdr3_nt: TGCAGTGCTTGGACAGTCGATTCACCCCTCCACTTT; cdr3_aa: CSAWTVDSPLHF
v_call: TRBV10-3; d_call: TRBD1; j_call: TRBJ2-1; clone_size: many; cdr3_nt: TGTGCCATCAGCCTACAGGGGAACAATGAGCAGTTCTTC; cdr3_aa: CAISLQGNNEQFF
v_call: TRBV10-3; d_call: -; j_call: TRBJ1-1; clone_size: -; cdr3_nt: TGTGCCACAACACGGGGATCGGACACTGAAGCTTCCTTT; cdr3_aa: CATTRGSDTEASF
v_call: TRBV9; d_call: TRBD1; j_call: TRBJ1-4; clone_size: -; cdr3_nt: TGTGCCAGCAGCGTTCGACAGGGCCGTAGTGAAAAACTGCTTTTT; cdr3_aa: CASSVRQGRSEKLLF
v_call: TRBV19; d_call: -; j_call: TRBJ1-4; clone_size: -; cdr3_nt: TGTGCCAGTAGTCGGTCGGGGGGCGTTGGGGAAAAACTGTTTTTT; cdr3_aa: CASSRSGGVGEKLFF
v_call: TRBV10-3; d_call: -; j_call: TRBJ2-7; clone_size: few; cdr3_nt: TGTGCCATCAGTGGGCCTATATACGAGCAGTACTTC; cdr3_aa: CAISGPIYEQYF
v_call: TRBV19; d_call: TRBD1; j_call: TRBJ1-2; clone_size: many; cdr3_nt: TGTGCCAGTAGTCCCCAAACATCGACAGGGGAGGGCTACACCTTC; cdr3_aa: CASSPQTSTGEGYTF
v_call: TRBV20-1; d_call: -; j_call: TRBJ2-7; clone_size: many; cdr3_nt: TGCAGTGCTAGGTGGCGGAGCTCCTACGAGCAGTACTTC; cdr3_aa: CSARWRSSYEQYF
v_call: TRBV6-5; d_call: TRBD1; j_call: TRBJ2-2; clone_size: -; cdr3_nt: TGTGCCAGCAGTTACTCCGGGGACAGTTCCATCACCGGGGAGCTGTTTTTT; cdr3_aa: CASSYSGDSSITGELFF
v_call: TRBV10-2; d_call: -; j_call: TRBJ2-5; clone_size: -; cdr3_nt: TGCGCCAGCAGTGAGTCAAAGGAGACCCAGTACTTC; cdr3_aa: CASSESKETQYF
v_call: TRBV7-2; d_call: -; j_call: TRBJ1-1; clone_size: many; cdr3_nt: TGTGCCAGCAGCTTGGGCCGCCTTGCGTGGACTGAAGCTTTCTTT; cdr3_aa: CASSLGRLAWTEAFF
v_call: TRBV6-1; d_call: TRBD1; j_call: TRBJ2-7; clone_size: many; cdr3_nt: TGTGCCAGCAGTGGAGTTGCCGGGACAGTCTACGAGCAGTACTTC; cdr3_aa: CASSGVAGTVYEQYF
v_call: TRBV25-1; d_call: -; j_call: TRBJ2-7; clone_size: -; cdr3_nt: TGTGCCAGCAGTCCATACCAGGGAAGGGAGCAGTACTTC; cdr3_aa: CASSPYQGREQYF
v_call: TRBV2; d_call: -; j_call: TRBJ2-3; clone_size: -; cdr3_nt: TGTGCCAGCAGTGAGTTAGCTTTTACAGATACGCAGTATTTT; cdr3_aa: CASSELAFTDTQYF
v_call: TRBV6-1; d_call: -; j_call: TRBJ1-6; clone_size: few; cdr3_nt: TGTGCCAGCAGTCATCCGGCAGGACGAAGCTCCTATAATTCACCCCTCCACTTT; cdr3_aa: CASSHPAGRSSYNSPLHF
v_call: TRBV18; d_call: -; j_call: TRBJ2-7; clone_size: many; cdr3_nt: TGTGCCAGCTCACCATACCTAGGATCCTACGAGCAGTACTTC; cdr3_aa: CASSPYLGSYEQYF
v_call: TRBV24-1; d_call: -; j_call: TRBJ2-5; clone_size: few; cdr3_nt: TGTGCCACCAGTGACTCGACAGGTTCTGGAGAGACCCAGTACTTC; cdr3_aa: CATSDSTGSGETQYF
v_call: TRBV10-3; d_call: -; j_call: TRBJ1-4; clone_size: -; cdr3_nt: TGTGCCAACTCTCCTGGAAAACTGTTTTTT; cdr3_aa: CANSPGKLFF
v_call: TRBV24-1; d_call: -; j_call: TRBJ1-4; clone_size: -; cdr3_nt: TGTGCCAGCAGCCCAATACTACAGGGTTCTAATGAAAAACTGTTTTTT; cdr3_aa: CASSPILQGSNEKLFF
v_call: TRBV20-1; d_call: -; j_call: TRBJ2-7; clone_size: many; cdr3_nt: TGCAGTGCTGTGGTCCCTGGGGCCTACGAGCAGTACTTC; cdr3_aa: CSAVVPGAYEQYF
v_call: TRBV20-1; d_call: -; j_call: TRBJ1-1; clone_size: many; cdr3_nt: TGCAGTGCTAGAGGCCAGGGGTATGAAGCTTTCTTT; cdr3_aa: CSARGQGYEAFF
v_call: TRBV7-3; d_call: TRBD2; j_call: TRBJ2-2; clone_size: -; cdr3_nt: TGTGCCAGCGCCACTACCGGGGGGACTTACACCGGGGAGCTGTTCTTT; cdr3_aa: CASATTGGTYTGELFF
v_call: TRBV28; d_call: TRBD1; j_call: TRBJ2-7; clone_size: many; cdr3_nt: TGTGCCAGCAGGCTGACAGGGAACCTCTACGAGCAGTACTTC; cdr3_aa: CASRLTGNLYEQYF
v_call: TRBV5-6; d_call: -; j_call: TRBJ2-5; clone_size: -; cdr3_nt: TGTGCCAGCAGCTTGGAGGTGGGTAGGGAGACCCAGTACTTC; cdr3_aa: CASSLEVGRETQYF
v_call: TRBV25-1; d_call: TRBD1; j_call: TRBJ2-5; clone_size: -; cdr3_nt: TGTGCCAGCAGTGAGATGGGGACAGGGGAATGGGGGGGGACCCAGTACTTC; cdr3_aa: CASSEMGTGEWGGTQYF
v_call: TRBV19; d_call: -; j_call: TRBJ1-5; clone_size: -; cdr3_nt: TGTGCCAGTAGTATAGGGGCAGGGCGTCAGGCCCAGCATTTT; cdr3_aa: CASSIGAGRQAQHF
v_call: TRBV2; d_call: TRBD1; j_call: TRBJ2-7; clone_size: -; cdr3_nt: TGTGCCAGCAGTCCGGACAGGGGAGACTACGAGCAGTACTTC; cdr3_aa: CASSPDRGDYEQYF
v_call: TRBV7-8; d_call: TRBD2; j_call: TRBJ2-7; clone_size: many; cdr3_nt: TGTGCCAGCAGCTTAGCTAGCGGGGCAGTCGAGCAGTACTTC; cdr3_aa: CASSLASGAVEQYF
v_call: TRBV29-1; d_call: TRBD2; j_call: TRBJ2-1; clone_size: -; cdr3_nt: TGCAGCGTAGTCCGTAGCGGGGGGTGGAATGAGCAGTTCTTC; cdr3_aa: CSVVRSGGWNEQFF
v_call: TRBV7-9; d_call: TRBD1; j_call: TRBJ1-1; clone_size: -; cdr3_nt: TGTGCCAGCAGCCCCGGACAGGGAGATGCTTTCTTT; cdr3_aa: CASSPGQGDAFF
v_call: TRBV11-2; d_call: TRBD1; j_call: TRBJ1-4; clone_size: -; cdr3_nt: TGTGCCAGCAGCGTAGGACAGGGAAGTCCTAATGAAAAACTGTTTTTT; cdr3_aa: CASSVGQGSPNEKLFF
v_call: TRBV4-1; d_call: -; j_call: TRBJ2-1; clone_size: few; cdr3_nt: TGCGCCAGCAGTCTCGACAGAGGGGTGAATGAGCAGTTCTTC; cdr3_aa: CASSLDRGVNEQFF
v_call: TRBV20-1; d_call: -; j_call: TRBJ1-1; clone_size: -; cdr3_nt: TGCAGTGCCGTACCCACGACAGTGAATACTGAAGCTTTCTTT; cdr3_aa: CSAVPTTVNTEAFF
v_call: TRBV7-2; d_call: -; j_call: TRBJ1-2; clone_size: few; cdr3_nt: TGTGCCAGCAGCTTTCCGCTGGGGGCGCATGGCTACACCTTC; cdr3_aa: CASSFPLGAHGYTF
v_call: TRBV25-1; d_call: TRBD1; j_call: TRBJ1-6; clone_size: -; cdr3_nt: TGTGCCAGCAGTGCCGACAGGGGTAATTCACCCCTCCACTTT; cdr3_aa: CASSADRGNSPLHF